This T cell receptor (beta chain) was documented in a study of blood T cell repertoires in COVID-19. Using immunoSEQ multiplex PCR, the repertoire was profiled, and TCRdb retains in-frame clones only, with some absent. Of about 330,000 clones listed, roughly 87% are singletons. Either two negative PCRs, clearance, or symptom resolution qualified Cohort 3 donors as recovered. The clonotype comes from a young woman who had recovered from COVID-19. Sequencing was done on a sample of PBMCs or T cells enriched from blood (not recorded which).

The CDR3 region is CASSSQGDEQYF. The CDR3 nucleotides are TGTGCCAGCAGTTCACAGGGGGATGAGCAGTACTTC. The rearrangement links TRBV12-3 or TRBV12-4 to TRBJ2-7; 8 bases map to TRBD1. V lost 4 bases to trimming and J lost 7 bases; unmatched junction nucleotides: 3. The CDR3 length is 12 residues.